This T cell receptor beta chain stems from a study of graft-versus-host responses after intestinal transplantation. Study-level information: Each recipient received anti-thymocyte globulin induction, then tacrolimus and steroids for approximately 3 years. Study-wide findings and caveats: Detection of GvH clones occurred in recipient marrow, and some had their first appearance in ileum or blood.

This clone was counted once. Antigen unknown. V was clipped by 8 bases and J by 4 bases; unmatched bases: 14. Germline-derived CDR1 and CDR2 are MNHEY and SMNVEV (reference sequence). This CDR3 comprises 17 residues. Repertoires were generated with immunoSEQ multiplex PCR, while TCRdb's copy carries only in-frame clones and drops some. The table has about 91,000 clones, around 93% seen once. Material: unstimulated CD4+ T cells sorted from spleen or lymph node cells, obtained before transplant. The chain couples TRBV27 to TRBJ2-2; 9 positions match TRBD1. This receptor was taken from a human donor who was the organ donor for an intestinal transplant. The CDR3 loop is CASRRGPATGGTGELFF. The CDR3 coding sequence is TGTGCCAGCCGAAGAGGTCCCGCGACAGGGGGCACCGGGGAGCTGTTTTTT.